This TCR beta chain was identified in a study of long-term antiretroviral therapy in people with HIV. The CDR3 is 13 amino acids. CDR1 and CDR2 (germline): MDHEN, SYDVKM. V shed 4 bases, J shed 3 bases, and the junction held 1 base outside the gene matches. Study-wide points: Pre-ART clonal expansion yielded clones that dominated the repertoire at all time points. There were no data on ART adherence, viral resistance or therapy changes, a gap that limits inferences about post-ART repertoire changes.

Note on this clone: Its antigen is undetermined.

The samples, holding about 0.95-11 million cryopreserved PBMC, were thawed before DNA extraction was carried out. Running of the v3.0 immunoSEQ assay took place at survey level. Repertoires were generated with immunoSEQ multiplex PCR, while TCRdb's copy carries only in-frame clones and drops some. The sample holds 10,000 to 15,000 clones, 65% to 85% seen once. The receptor's source is a woman between 18 and 29 years old with HIV. The chain combines TRBV28 with TRBJ2-7, with 9 bases matching TRBD1. The specimen comprised unsorted PBMCs, sampled 1.3 years after starting antiretroviral therapy. This chain's CDR3 is CASSWGQGYEQYF. CDR3 in DNA: TGTGCCAGCAGTTGGGGACAGGGCTACGAGCAGTACTTC. Combining the CDR3 with reference TRBV28 and TRBJ2-7 gives the whole variable domain DVKVTQSSRYLVKRTGEKVFLECVQDMDHENMFWYRQDPGLGLRLIYFSYDVKMKEKGDIPEGYSVSREKKERFSLILESASTNQTSMYLCASSWGQGYEQYFGPGTRLTVT.